This TCR beta chain emerged from a study of blood T cell repertoires in COVID-19. The overall study: COVID-19 samples from acute and convalescent phases originated in the United States, Italy and Spain. From T cells, B-cell-depleted T cells, or PBMCs came the material, which was cDNA or gDNA.

The method was immunoSEQ multiplex PCR; TCRdb's version includes in-frame clones alone and lacks a portion of them. The data show 250,000 to 300,000 clones, roughly 88% seen once. This clone was seen once. The receptor comes from a woman under 40 who had recovered from COVID-19. Input material: peripheral blood.

The CDR3 loop is CASSEAEFRPAGYTF. The CDR3 DNA sequence: TGTGCCAGCAGTGAAGCGGAGTTTCGGCCCGCTGGCTACACCTTC. The V call is TRBV6-1, the J call TRBJ1-2; D is undetermined. Germline V gene sequence: CDR1 MNHNS, CDR2 SASEGT. Trimming cost V 0 bases and J 7 bases, with 15 bases left between them. The CDR3 has 15 amino acids.